Listed below are T cell receptor beta chains from one sample, sequenced in a study of human T cells and chemical hapten exposure. TCRdb processed the RACE reads anew with MiXCR; each CDR3 protein has one entry. Here the sample spans roughly 100,000 distinct CDR3 sequences, roughly 10% being singletons. Sequencing was performed on whole blood, taken in connection with sensitization to the hapten diphenylcyclopropenone (DPC). The receptors originated from an older woman with alopecia areata. Some clones in this sample may be carry-over from other donors' samples. CDR3s include the opening cysteine and the closing phenylalanine or tryptophan. D genes are given only for firm matches. Clone sizes are given selectively: once, few, many, or a class where the clone is expanded.

-,TRBV20-1,many,TRBJ1-1,CSALLGTNTEAFF,TGCAGTGCTCTCTTGGGGACGAACACTGAAGCTTTCTTT
-,TRBV3-1,-,TRBJ1-2,CASSQGTANYGYTF,TGTGCCAGCAGCCAAGGGACAGCTAACTATGGCTACACCTTC
TRBD1,TRBV2,-,TRBJ1-5,CASSGQGFSNQPQHF,TGTGCCAGCAGTGGACAGGGATTTAGCAATCAGCCCCAGCATTTT
-,TRBV29-1,-,TRBJ1-1,CSVGGDAEAFF,TGCAGCGTGGGCGGCGACGCTGAAGCTTTCTTT
TRBD1,TRBV6-5,-,TRBJ1-4,CASSPRQGVTEKLFF,TGTGCCAGCAGCCCCAGACAGGGGGTAACTGAAAAACTGTTTTTT
-,TRBV5-1,-,TRBJ2-7,CASSLEAGITYEQYF,TGCGCCAGCAGCTTGGAGGCAGGGATAACCTACGAGCAGTACTTC
TRBD2,TRBV6-2/TRBV6-3,-,TRBJ2-1,CASSYQTSGGGSSYNEQFF,TGTGCCAGCAGTTACCAGACTAGCGGGGGGGGTAGCTCCTACAATGAGCAGTTCTTC
-,TRBV7-9,-,TRBJ2-1,CASTLPPSSYNEQFF,TGTGCCAGCACCCTACCCCCAAGCTCCTACAATGAGCAGTTCTTC
TRBD1,TRBV6-5,many,TRBJ1-2,CASSRTGLGYGYTF,TGTGCCAGCAGTAGGACAGGGCTGGGCTATGGCTACACCTTC
-,TRBV19,many,TRBJ2-5,CASSDHSDSQTQYF,TGTGCCAGTAGTGATCATTCGGACAGCCAGACCCAGTACTTC
-,TRBV12-3/TRBV12-4,many,TRBJ1-5,CASSIPYQPQHF,TGTGCCAGCAGTATCCCCTATCAGCCCCAGCATTTT
-,TRBV7-6,-,TRBJ2-3,CASSLLGQNTDTQYF,TGTGCCAGCAGCCTACTTGGACAGAACACAGATACGCAGTATTTT
-,TRBV4-2,-,TRBJ2-3,CASSQRLTTDTQYF,TGTGCCAGCAGCCAACGACTCACAACAGATACGCAGTATTTT
-,TRBV11-2,-,TRBJ1-1,CASSFIEGSRRTEAFF,TGTGCCAGCAGCTTTATAGAGGGGTCAAGGAGGACTGAAGCTTTCTTT
-,TRBV20-1,many,TRBJ1-4,CSALDVGRTNEKLFF,TGCAGTGCTCTCGATGTGGGGCGCACTAATGAAAAACTGTTTTTT
-,TRBV6-1,few,TRBJ1-1,CASSERGDQWNTEAFF,TGTGCCAGCAGTGAAAGGGGGGACCAATGGAACACTGAAGCTTTCTTT
-,TRBV11-2,-,TRBJ1-1,CASSLDQLTEAFF,TGTGCCAGCAGCTTAGATCAGTTGACTGAAGCTTTCTTT
TRBD2,TRBV2,few,TRBJ2-5,CASSEALRGGYRQETQYF,TGTGCCAGCAGTGAAGCGCTGCGGGGGGGTTATAGGCAAGAGACCCAGTACTTC
-,TRBV19,many,TRBJ2-2,CASSYGSGELFF,TGTGCCAGTAGTTATGGTTCCGGGGAGCTGTTTTTT
-,TRBV20-1,many,TRBJ1-2,CSARGSAGEGYTF,TGCAGTGCTAGAGGATCCGCAGGGGAGGGCTACACCTTC
-,TRBV18,few,TRBJ1-1,CASSQEGLGTEAFF,TGTGCCAGCTCACAGGAGGGGTTGGGCACTGAAGCTTTCTTT
TRBD1,TRBV7-3,many,TRBJ1-1,CASSLGQAEEAFF,TGTGCCAGCAGCTTAGGACAGGCTGAGGAAGCTTTCTTT
-,TRBV5-1,many,TRBJ1-2,CASSLPDSTGYGYTF,TGCGCCAGCAGCCTACCCGATTCGACAGGCTATGGCTACACCTTC
-,TRBV11-2,-,TRBJ2-7,CASSLLGYSYVQYF,TGTGCCAGCAGCTTGCTCGGGTACTCCTACGTGCAGTACTTC
-,TRBV6-1,few,TRBJ1-4,CASRVGEKLFF,TGTGCCAGCAGGGTCGGGGAAAAACTGTTTTTT
TRBD1,TRBV15,many,TRBJ1-2,CATSRGQQGARDGYTF,TGTGCCACCAGCAGAGGACAACAGGGGGCCCGGGATGGCTACACCTTC
TRBD1,TRBV12-3/TRBV12-4,-,TRBJ2-3,CASSLLDRFPLIHDYSTDTQYF,TGTGCCAGCAGTTTGCTGGACAGGTTCCCCCTTATCCACGATTATAGCACAGATACGCAGTATTTT
-,TRBV7-9,-,TRBJ1-4,CASSPGPRGEKLFF,TGTGCCAGCAGTCCGGGCCCCCGGGGGGAAAAACTGTTTTTT
-,TRBV14,many,TRBJ2-1,CASSQAGSSYNEQFF,TGTGCCAGCAGCCAGGCGGGGAGCTCCTACAATGAGCAGTTCTTC
-,TRBV29-1,-,TRBJ1-2,CSVEVPKGHTF,TGCAGCGTTGAAGTACCCAAGGGGCACACCTTC
TRBD1,TRBV19,few,TRBJ1-2,CASSIAMGQDYGYTF,TGTGCCAGTAGTATAGCAATGGGACAGGACTATGGCTACACCTTC
-,TRBV12-3/TRBV12-4,-,TRBJ1-4,CASSFRGENEKLFF,TGTGCCAGCAGTTTCCGGGGGGAGAATGAAAAACTGTTTTTT
-,TRBV6-1,many,TRBJ1-5,CASSNPGNSNQPQHF,TGTGCCAGCAGTAATCCGGGGAATAGCAATCAGCCCCAGCATTTT